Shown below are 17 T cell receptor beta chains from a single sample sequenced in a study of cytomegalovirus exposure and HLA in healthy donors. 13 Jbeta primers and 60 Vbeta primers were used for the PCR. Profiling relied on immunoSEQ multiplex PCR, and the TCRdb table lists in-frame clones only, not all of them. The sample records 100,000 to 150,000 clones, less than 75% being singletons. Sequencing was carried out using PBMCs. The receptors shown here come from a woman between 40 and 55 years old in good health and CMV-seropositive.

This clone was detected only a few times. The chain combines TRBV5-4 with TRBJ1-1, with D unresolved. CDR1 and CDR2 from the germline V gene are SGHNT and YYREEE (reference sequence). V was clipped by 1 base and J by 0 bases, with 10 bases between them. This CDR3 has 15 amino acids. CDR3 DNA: TGTGCCAGCAGCTTGCCGGGAATCATGAACACTGAAGCTTTCTTT. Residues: CASSLPGIMNTEAFF. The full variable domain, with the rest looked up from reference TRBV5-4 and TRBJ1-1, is ETGVTQSPTHLIKTRGQQVTLRCSSQSGHNTVSWYQQALGQGPQFIFQYYREEENGRGNFPPRFSGLQFPNYSSELNVNALELDDSALYLCASSLPGIMNTEAFFGQGTRLTVV.

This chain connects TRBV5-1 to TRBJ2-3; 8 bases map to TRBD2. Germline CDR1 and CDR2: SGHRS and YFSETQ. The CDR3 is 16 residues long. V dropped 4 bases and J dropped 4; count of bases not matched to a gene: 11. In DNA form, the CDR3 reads TGCGCCAGCAGCGAGGAGTTGGCGGGAGGAGCAGATACGCAGTATTTT. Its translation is CASSEELAGGADTQYF.

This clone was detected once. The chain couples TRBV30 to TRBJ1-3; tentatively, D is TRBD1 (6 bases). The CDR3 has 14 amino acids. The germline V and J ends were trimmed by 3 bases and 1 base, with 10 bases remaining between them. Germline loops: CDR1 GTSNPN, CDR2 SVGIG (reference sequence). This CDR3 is CAWRMDRSGNTIYF. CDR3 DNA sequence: TGTGCCTGGAGGATGGACAGATCTGGAAACACCATATATTTT. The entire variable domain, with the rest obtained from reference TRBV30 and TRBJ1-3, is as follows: SQTIHQWPATLVQPVGSPLSLECTVEGTSNPNLYWYRQAAGRGLQLLFYSVGIGQISSEVPQNLSASRPQDRQFILSSKKLLLSDSGFYLCAWRMDRSGNTIYFGEGSWLTVV.

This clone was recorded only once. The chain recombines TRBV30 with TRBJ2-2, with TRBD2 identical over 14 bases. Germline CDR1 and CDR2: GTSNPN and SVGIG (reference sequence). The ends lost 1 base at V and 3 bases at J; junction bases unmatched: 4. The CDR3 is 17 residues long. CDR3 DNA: TGTGCCTGGAGTGCGGGACTAGCGGGAGTATACACCGGGGAGCTGTTTTTT. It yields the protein CAWSAGLAGVYTGELFF.

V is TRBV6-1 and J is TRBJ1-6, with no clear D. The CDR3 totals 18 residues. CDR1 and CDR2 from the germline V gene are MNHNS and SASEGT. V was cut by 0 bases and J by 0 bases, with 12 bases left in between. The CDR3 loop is CASSEAYMGSSYNSPLHF. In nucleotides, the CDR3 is TGTGCCAGCAGTGAAGCGTATATGGGGAGCTCCTATAATTCACCCCTCCACTTT.

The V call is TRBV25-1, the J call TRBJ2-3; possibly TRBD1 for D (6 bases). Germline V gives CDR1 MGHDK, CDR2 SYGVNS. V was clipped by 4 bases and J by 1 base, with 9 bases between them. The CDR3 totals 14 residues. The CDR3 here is CASSGYRGTDTQYF. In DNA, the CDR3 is TGTGCCAGCAGTGGGTACAGGGGCACAGATACGCAGTATTTT.

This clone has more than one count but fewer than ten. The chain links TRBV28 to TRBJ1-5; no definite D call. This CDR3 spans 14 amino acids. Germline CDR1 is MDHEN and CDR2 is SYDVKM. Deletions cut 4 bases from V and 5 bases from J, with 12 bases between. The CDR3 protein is CASSSGLIYQPQHF. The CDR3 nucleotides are TGTGCCAGCAGTTCCGGACTAATTTATCAGCCCCAGCATTTT.

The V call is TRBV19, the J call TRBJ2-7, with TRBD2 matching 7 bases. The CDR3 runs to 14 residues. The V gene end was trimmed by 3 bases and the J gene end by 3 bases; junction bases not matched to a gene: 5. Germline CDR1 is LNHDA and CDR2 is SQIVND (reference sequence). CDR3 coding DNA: TGTGCCAGTAGTATGGCGGGGGACCTCTACGAGCAGTACTTC. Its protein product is CASSMAGDLYEQYF. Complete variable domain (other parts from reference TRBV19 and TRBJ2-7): DGGITQSPKYLFRKEGQNVTLSCEQNLNHDAMYWYRQDPGQGLRLIYYSQIVNDFQKGDIAEGYSVSREKKESFPLTVTSAQKNPTAFYLCASSMAGDLYEQYFGPGTRLTVT.

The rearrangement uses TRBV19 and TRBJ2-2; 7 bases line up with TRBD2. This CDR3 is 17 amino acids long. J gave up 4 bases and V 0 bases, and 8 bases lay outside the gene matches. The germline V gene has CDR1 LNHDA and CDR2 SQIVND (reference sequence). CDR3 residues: CASSIDRFGGGTGELFF. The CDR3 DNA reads TGTGCCAGTAGTATAGATCGTTTTGGGGGGGGCACCGGGGAGCTGTTTTTT.

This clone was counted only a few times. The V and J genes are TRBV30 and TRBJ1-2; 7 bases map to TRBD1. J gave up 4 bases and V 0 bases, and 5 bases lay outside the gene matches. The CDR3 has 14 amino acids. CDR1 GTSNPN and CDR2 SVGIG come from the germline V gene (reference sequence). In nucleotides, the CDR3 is TGTGCCTGGAGTGTAGGAAGGGGGCTCTATGGCTACACCTTC. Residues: CAWSVGRGLYGYTF. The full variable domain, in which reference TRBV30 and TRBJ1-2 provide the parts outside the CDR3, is SQTIHQWPATLVQPVGSPLSLECTVEGTSNPNLYWYRQAAGRGLQLLFYSVGIGQISSEVPQNLSASRPQDRQFILSSKKLLLSDSGFYLCAWSVGRGLYGYTFGSGTRLTVV.

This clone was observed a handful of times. DNA for the CDR3: TGCGCCAGCAGCACAGGGGGCCCCACTGAAGCTTTCTTT. Its protein product is CASSTGGPTEAFF. The genes are TRBV5-1 and TRBJ1-1, with TRBD1 matching 9 bases. This CDR3 contains 13 residues. The junction had 2 bases not matched to a gene; V was cut back by 4 bases and J by 4 bases. Germline values: CDR1 SGHRS, CDR2 YFSETQ.

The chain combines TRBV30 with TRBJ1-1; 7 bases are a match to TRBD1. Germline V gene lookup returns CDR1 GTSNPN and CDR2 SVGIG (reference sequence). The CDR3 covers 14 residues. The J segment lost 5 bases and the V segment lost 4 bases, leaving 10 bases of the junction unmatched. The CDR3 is CAWTPGGGWTEAFF. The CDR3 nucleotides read TGTGCCTGGACCCCAGGGGGAGGTTGGACTGAAGCTTTCTTT.

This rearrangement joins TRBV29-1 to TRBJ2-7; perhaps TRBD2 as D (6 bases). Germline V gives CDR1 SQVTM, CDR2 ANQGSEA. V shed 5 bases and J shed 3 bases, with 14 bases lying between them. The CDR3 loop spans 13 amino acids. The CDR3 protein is CSVSPGSGYEQYF. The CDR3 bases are TGCAGCGTTAGTCCCGGGAGCGGCTACGAGCAGTACTTC.

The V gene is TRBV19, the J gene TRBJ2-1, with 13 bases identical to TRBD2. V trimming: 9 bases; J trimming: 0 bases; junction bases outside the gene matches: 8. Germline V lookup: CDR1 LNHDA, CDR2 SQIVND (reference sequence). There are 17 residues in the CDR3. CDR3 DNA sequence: TGTGCCAGCGCCGGGACTAGCGGGACGAGCTCCTACAATGAGCAGTTCTTC. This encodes CASAGTSGTSSYNEQFF.

Here the CDR3 reads CSVTGGSGYTF. DNA of the CDR3: TGCAGCGTCACAGGGGGTAGTGGCTACACCTTC. The chain employs TRBV29-1 and TRBJ1-2; 8 bases match TRBD1. The V segment lost 6 bases and the J segment 7 bases; nucleotides outside the gene matches: 4. The CDR3 runs 11 residues. CDR1 SQVTM and CDR2 ANQGSEA come from the germline V gene.

Here the CDR3 DNA reads TGTGCCACCAGCCTTCCGGGACAGGGGGTTTACGAGCAGTACTTC. It encodes CATSLPGQGVYEQYF. This chain connects TRBV15 to TRBJ2-7; TRBD1 matches 11 bases. V was pared by 5 bases and J by 4 bases, with 7 bases of the junction left unmatched. There are 15 residues in the CDR3. Per the germline V gene, CDR1 is LNHNV and CDR2 is YYDKDF (reference sequence).

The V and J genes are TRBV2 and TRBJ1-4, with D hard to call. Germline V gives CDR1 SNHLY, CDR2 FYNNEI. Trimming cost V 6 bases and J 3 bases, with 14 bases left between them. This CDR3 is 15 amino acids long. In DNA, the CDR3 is TGTGCCAGCAGGCGCAGGATGCGGGCTAATGAAAAACTGTTTTTT. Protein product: CASRRRMRANEKLFF.